This TCR beta chain was recorded in a study of esophageal squamous cell carcinoma under preoperative chemotherapy. The time point here: before preoperative PTX-NDP chemotherapy. Before surgery, patients were given preoperative paclitaxel-nedaplatin chemotherapy. One entry per CDR3 protein results from TCRdb running MiXCR on the PCR reads. The table lists some 30,000 distinct CDR3 sequences, under 60% of them singletons. CDR3 length: 15 amino acids. Per the germline V gene, CDR1 is LNHDA and CDR2 is SQIVND (reference sequence). Regarding this clonotype: What it binds is unknown.

Study-wide results and caveats: After chemotherapy, TCR diversity rose significantly in peripheral T cells but not in tumor-infiltrating lymphocytes. After treatment, tumor-infiltrating lymphocytes seemed to come partly from incoming peripheral T cells, not only local changes.

The clonotype was recovered from a human donor with esophageal squamous cell carcinoma. The donor label of this sample is uncertain. Collection of the sample occurred from a patient given preoperative chemotherapy. The rearrangement joins TRBV19 to TRBJ2-1; D not certain. Matching the DNA end better, TRBJ2-7 makes the J call doubtful. In DNA, the CDR3 is TGTGCCAGTAGTATCATTACGACCGGTGGCTACGAGCAGTACTTC. Protein: CASSIITTGGYEQYF.